Listed here are 17 T cell receptor beta chains from one sample, sequenced in a study of cytomegalovirus exposure and HLA in healthy donors (dated by TCRdb to about 2017). Libraries came from the immunoSEQ multiplex PCR assay. A mixture of 60 forward primers for TCR Vbeta segments and 13 reverse primers for TCR Jbeta segments was used in the multiplex PCR. The table comes from immuneACCESS by way of TCRdb, which keeps in-frame sequences with V and J called. Part of the clones is missing from these tables; in studies checked, under half for an unresolved V gene and the rest for unknown reasons. Counted in this sample were about 50,000 clones; around 73% of them appeared once. The leading ten clones occupy 2.5% to 3% of the sample. Sequences were obtained from PBMCs. All receptors come from a woman aged 40 to 50 in good health and CMV-seropositive.

The chain has TRBV11-2 and TRBJ2-1, with 9 bases identical to TRBD1. The trim removed 1 base at V and 5 bases at J, leaving 3 bases unmatched. Germline CDR1 SGHAT, CDR2 FQNNGV. CDR3 length equals 15 residues. The CDR3 spells CASSLGGQGHNEQFF. The DNA for the CDR3 is TGTGCCAGCAGCTTAGGGGGACAGGGTCACAATGAGCAGTTCTTC.

The chain employs TRBV7-2 and TRBJ2-2, with 8 bases matching TRBD2. This CDR3 is 17 amino acids long. Germline loops: CDR1 SGHTA, CDR2 FQGNSA. J lost 4 bases, V lost 5 bases, and 12 bases had no gene match. The CDR3 DNA follows: TGTGCCAGCAGCAAAAGACCGGGGGGGATTATCACCGGGGAGCTGTTTTTT. This sequence encodes CASSKRPGGIITGELFF. Supplemented by reference TRBV7-2 and TRBJ2-2, the full variable domain reads GAGVSQSPSNKVTEKGKDVELRCDPISGHTALYWYRQSLGQGLEFLIYFQGNSAPDKSGLPSDRFSAERTGGSVSTLTIQRTQQEDSAVYLCASSKRPGGIITGELFFGEGSRLTVL.

The gene calls are TRBV28 and TRBJ1-6, with 10 positions matching TRBD1. Losses at the gene ends were 6 bases for V and 7 bases for J; bases not matched to a gene: 9. The germline V gene encodes CDR1 MDHEN and CDR2 SYDVKM. The length of the CDR3 is 16 residues. Here the CDR3 DNA reads TGTGCCAGCAGGTTAGGACAGGGGGGAGGCAATTCACCCCTCCACTTT. Amino acids: CASRLGQGGGNSPLHF. Drawing the rest from reference TRBV28 and TRBJ1-6, the complete variable domain is DVKVTQSSRYLVKRTGEKVFLECVQDMDHENMFWYRQDPGLGLRLIYFSYDVKMKEKGDIPEGYSVSREKKERFSLILESASTNQTSMYLCASRLGQGGGNSPLHFGNGTRLTVT.

This clone has a single count. The chain recombines TRBV6-5 with TRBJ2-7; 8 nucleotides align to TRBD1. Germline CDR1 is MNHEY and CDR2 is SVGAGI. This CDR3 has 13 residues. V was pared by 4 bases and J by 6 bases, with 5 bases of the junction left unmatched. The CDR3 DNA reads as TGTGCCAGCAGTTCCAGGACAGGGAGCGAGCAGTACTTC. This sequence encodes CASSSRTGSEQYF.

J is TRBJ2-2 and V is TRBV9; TRBD1 is a possible D gene (6 bases). The germline CDR1 and CDR2 sequences are SGDLS and YYNGEE. V lost 4 bases to trimming and J lost 1 base, with 11 bases between them. CDR3 length: 15 residues. The CDR3 here is CASSLGAGNTGELFF. DNA for the CDR3: TGTGCCAGCAGCCTGGGGGCAGGGAACACCGGGGAGCTGTTTTTT.

The V gene is TRBV5-4, the J gene TRBJ1-5, with D possibly matching TRBD1 (5 bases). V lost 5 bases to trimming and J lost 6 bases, with 18 bases between them. This CDR3 spans 15 amino acids. Germline V gene lookup returns CDR1 SGHNT and CDR2 YYREEE (reference sequence). Written as DNA, the CDR3 is TGTGCCAGCAGTTCCGGGACCGGGGGGACTCAGCCCCAGCATTTT. The encoded protein is CASSSGTGGTQPQHF.

The genes are TRBV11-2 and TRBJ2-7; 10 bases match TRBD1. The CDR3 is made up of 15 amino acids. Trimming at V came to 5 bases and at J to 3 bases, leaving 7 bases not matched to a gene. Germline V gene data show CDR1 as SGHAT and CDR2 as FQNNGV. As DNA, the CDR3 is TGTGCCAGCAGCAGCGCGTGGACAGGGGGCTACGAGCAGTACTTC. Protein product: CASSSAWTGGYEQYF.

The chain is built from TRBV19 and TRBJ1-1; D gene unclear. The CDR3 extends over 9 amino acids. Germline lookup yields CDR1 LNHDA and CDR2 SQIVND (reference sequence). The ends were cut back, 11 bases at V and 8 bases at J, with 9 bases in the middle. The CDR3 DNA sequence: TGTGCCCTAGGAGCAGAAGCTTTCTTT. This codes for CALGAEAFF.

The chain recombines TRBV28 with TRBJ1-1; TRBD1 is a possible D gene (6 bases). V lost 7 bases and J lost 0, with 9 bases in between. Germline V gene lookup returns CDR1 MDHEN and CDR2 SYDVKM. The CDR3 has 13 amino acids. The CDR3, as DNA: TGTGCCAGCAAGGGGGGGATGAACACTGAAGCTTTCTTT. Its translation: CASKGGMNTEAFF.

J is TRBJ1-1 and V is TRBV6-6; possible D gene TRBD1, 5 bases. V lost 7 bases and J lost 6, with 9 bases in between. From germline, CDR1 is MNHNY and CDR2 SVGAGI (reference sequence). The CDR3 consists of 11 residues. This CDR3 is CASMGEAEAFF. The CDR3 nucleotides are TGTGCCAGCATGGGGGAGGCTGAAGCTTTCTTT.

The chain combines TRBV6-5 with TRBJ1-2, with 10 bases fitting TRBD1. Germline loops: CDR1 MNHEY, CDR2 SVGAGI. V lost 0 bases, J lost 5 bases, and 3 bases stayed unmatched. The CDR3 is 15 residues long. The CDR3, as DNA: TGTGCCAGCAGTTACTCGGGGACAGGGGATTATGGCTACACCTTC. Translated: CASSYSGTGDYGYTF.

The V gene is TRBV5-1, the J gene TRBJ2-5; 12 nucleotides align to TRBD2. Germline loops: CDR1 SGHRS, CDR2 YFSETQ. The CDR3 has 16 residues. V was clipped by 4 bases and J by 4 bases; unmatched bases: 8. DNA of the CDR3: TGCGCCAGCAGCCCCTGGACTAGCGGGGTAGGAGAGACCCAGTACTTC. Translation: CASSPWTSGVGETQYF.

The chain couples TRBV6-5 to TRBJ2-3; TRBD1 aligns across 8 bases. Per germline, CDR1 MNHEY and CDR2 SVGAGI. The junction had 5 bases not matched to a gene; V was cut back by 4 bases and J by 2 bases. The CDR3 is 15 amino acids. The CDR3 region is CASSFGTGVTDTQYF. Here the CDR3 DNA reads TGTGCCAGCAGTTTTGGGACAGGAGTCACAGATACGCAGTATTTT.

The chain joins TRBV6-1 to TRBJ1-3, with D unresolved. Trimming removed 8 bases at V and 1 base at J, with 12 bases between. CDR3 length: 14 amino acids. The germline CDR1 and CDR2 sequences are MNHNS and SASEGT. The CDR3 loop reads CASGARVSGNTIYF. The CDR3 nucleotides are TGTGCCAGCGGAGCACGGGTTTCTGGAAACACCATATATTTT.

This rearrangement joins TRBV7-9 to TRBJ1-4, with a weak D call TRBD1 (5 bases). Germline V gene data show CDR1 as SEHNR and CDR2 as FQNEAQ (reference sequence). V lost 8 bases and J lost 8, with 12 bases in between. The CDR3 totals 12 residues. CDR3 protein: CASSRDSEKLFF. CDR3 nucleotides: TGTGCCAGCTCCCGGGACTCGGAAAAACTGTTTTTT.

The chain couples TRBV4-3 to TRBJ2-5; 8 nucleotides agree with TRBD2. The DNA end is more similar to TRBJ2-7, so the J call may be wrong. The CDR3 has 16 amino acids. CDR1 and CDR2 from the germline V gene are LGHNA and YSLEER. The CDR3, as DNA: TGCGCCAGCAGCCAAGCGGCGGGGGGTAGCTCCTACGAGCAGTACTTC. Residues: CASSQAAGGSSYEQYF.

The chain employs TRBV19 and TRBJ1-2, with unresolved D. The CDR3 length is 11 residues. V dropped 5 bases and J dropped 2 bases, with 3 bases sitting between them. The V gene's germline CDR1 is LNHDA and CDR2 SQIVND (reference sequence). The CDR3 region is CASSLNYGYTF. Written as DNA, the CDR3 is TGTGCCAGTAGTCTCAACTATGGCTACACCTTC.